In this sample, the clone carrying this T cell receptor (beta chain) turned up many times. The CDR3 consists of 15 residues. Germline CDR1 is LGHDT and CDR2 is YNNKEL (reference sequence). With 0 bases removed from V and 2 bases from J, the gap between germline ends came to 8 bases. The data were taken from a study of T-cell reconstitution after alpha-beta-depleted transplantation in children. Unique molecular identifiers were incorporated into the prepared TCRbeta library. TCRdb ran MiXCR on the PCR reads and lists one entry per CDR3 protein. The table includes some 72,000 distinct CDR3 sequences, 6% to 8% detected once.

Sequencing was performed on PBMCs from the stem cell graft donor, taken from the stem cell graft. This clonotype originated in a human donor who donated a stem cell graft to a child with acute lymphoblastic leukemia. V and J are TRBV3-1 and TRBJ1-5; a possible D gene is TRBD1 (5 bases). The CDR3: CASSQDGAGNQPQHF. The DNA of the CDR3 is TGTGCCAGCAGCCAAGATGGGGCAGGCAATCAGCCCCAGCATTTT.